The 30 T cell receptor beta chains reported below all come from one sample, sequenced in a study of cytomegalovirus exposure and HLA in healthy donors. This PCR relied on a set of 60 Vbeta primers and 13 Jbeta primers. The protocol was immunoSEQ multiplex PCR, while the TCRdb copy is restricted to in-frame clones and leaves out a portion. The sample carries 110,000 to 150,000 clones, around 75% recorded once. The sequenced sample consisted of PBMCs. These receptors were taken from a man in his forties in good health and CMV-seronegative.

This rearrangement joins TRBV6-6 to TRBJ1-5, with D maybe TRBD1 (6 bases). This CDR3 is 16 amino acids long. Trimming took 6 bases from V and 2 from J, leaving 17 bases between them. The germline V gene encodes CDR1 MNHNY and CDR2 SVGAGI (reference sequence). Here the CDR3 DNA reads TGTGCCAGCAGGCCGGGGGGCTGGTATGGCAATCAGCCCCAGCATTTT. It translates to CASRPGGWYGNQPQHF.

This clone was counted once. The genes are TRBV5-6 and TRBJ2-7, with D tentatively TRBD1 (7 bases). Trimming cost V 0 bases and J 1 base, with 14 bases left between them. CDR3 size: 16 residues. Germline V gene lookup returns CDR1 SGHDT and CDR2 YYEEEE. CDR3 in DNA: TGTGCCAGCAGCTTGGGCGGGACAGCCAAGTCCTACGAGCAGTACTTC. This codes for CASSLGGTAKSYEQYF.

V gene TRBV14 combines with J gene TRBJ2-4; 7 bases align to TRBD1. Germline CDR1 is SGHDN and CDR2 is FVKESK. V was clipped by 2 bases and J by 4 bases; unmatched bases: 5. The CDR3 has 15 residues. CDR3 sequence reads: CASSQLEGAKNIQYF. Written as DNA, the CDR3 is TGTGCCAGCAGCCAATTAGAGGGGGCGAAAAACATTCAGTACTTC.

Only a few counts were recorded for this clone. The rearrangement links TRBV6-1 to TRBJ1-1, with D perhaps matching TRBD1 (5 bases). V dropped 3 bases and J dropped 1 base, with 9 bases sitting between them. This CDR3 contains 14 residues. Germline V gives CDR1 MNHNS, CDR2 SASEGT. The CDR3 is CASSEAGANTEAFF. Here the CDR3 DNA reads TGTGCCAGCAGTGAGGCTGGGGCGAACACTGAAGCTTTCTTT.

V gene TRBV14 combines with J gene TRBJ2-3, with 7 bases matching TRBD2. This CDR3 has 15 residues. Per germline, CDR1 SGHDN and CDR2 FVKESK. V lost 2 bases and J lost 4; bases outside the gene matches: 6. The CDR3 protein is CASSQKRGSADTQYF. CDR3 nucleotide sequence: TGTGCCAGCAGCCAAAAGCGGGGTAGCGCAGATACGCAGTATTTT.

The genes are TRBV18 and TRBJ2-1; a possible D gene is TRBD1 (6 bases). The V gene's germline CDR1 is KGHSH and CDR2 LQKENI. The V end was cut by 0 bases, the J end by 3 bases, with 6 bases between. CDR3 length equals 14 residues. CDR3 in amino acids: CASSPPDSYNEQFF. DNA of the CDR3: TGTGCCAGCTCACCACCGGACAGCTACAATGAGCAGTTCTTC.

Turning to this clone: The sample has other DNA sequences that encode this CDR3 too. The chain couples TRBV4-1 to TRBJ1-2; D is undetermined. V shed 0 bases and J shed 4 bases, with 12 bases lying between them. The CDR3 covers 15 residues. CDR1 is MGHRA, CDR2 YSYEKL, per germline. CDR3 in DNA: TGCGCCAGCAGCCAAGACCCAGGAGGGATCTATGGCTACACCTTC. Translated, it gives CASSQDPGGIYGYTF.

This sequence joins TRBV5-1 and TRBJ2-7, with TRBD1 matching over 7 bases. This CDR3 comprises 15 residues. J gave up 2 bases and V 0 bases, and 5 bases lay outside the gene matches. Looked up from germline, CDR1 is SGHRS and CDR2 is YFSETQ. The CDR3 loop reads CASSLASGQAYEQYF. In nucleotides, the CDR3 is TGCGCCAGCAGCTTGGCAAGCGGACAGGCCTACGAGCAGTACTTC.

The chain couples TRBV28 to TRBJ1-2; 10 bases match TRBD1. This CDR3 region has 14 residues. The V gene end was trimmed by 6 bases and the J gene end by 6 bases; junction bases not matched to a gene: 7. The germline V gene encodes CDR1 MDHEN and CDR2 SYDVKM. The CDR3 DNA reads as TGTGCCAGCAGATTACCGACAGGGGGCAATGGCTACACCTTC. This sequence encodes CASRLPTGGNGYTF.

The chain uses TRBV5-1 and TRBJ2-3; possible D gene TRBD1, 6 bases. V was pared by 5 bases and J by 0 bases, with 16 bases between. Germline V lookup: CDR1 SGHRS, CDR2 YFSETQ. CDR3 length: 16 residues. The CDR3 sequence is CASSPGQSPSTDTQYF. For the CDR3, the DNA is TGCGCCAGCAGTCCCGGACAGTCGCCTAGCACAGATACGCAGTATTTT.

The rearrangement links TRBV7-3 to TRBJ2-5; 7 bases agree with TRBD1. This CDR3 has 16 amino acids. J lost 2 bases, V lost 4 bases, and 10 bases had no gene match. Germline V gene lookup returns CDR1 SGHTA and CDR2 FQGTGA. The CDR3 region is CASSSSAARGQETQYF. CDR3 nucleotides: TGTGCCAGCAGCTCCTCGGCGGCCAGGGGGCAAGAGACCCAGTACTTC.

This clone appeared once. V is TRBV6-5 and J is TRBJ1-4; D is unclear. The CDR3 spans 15 residues. Germline lookup yields CDR1 MNHEY and CDR2 SVGAGI. Trimming left V 6 bases short and J 0 bases short, with 11 bases between. The CDR3 loop reads CASRATITTNEKLFF. CDR3 sequence (DNA): TGTGCCAGCAGGGCCACGATCACAACTAATGAAAAACTGTTTTTT.

CDR3 amino acids: CASSVYGGSTDTQYF. CDR3 DNA sequence: TGTGCCAGCAGCGTCTACGGGGGTTCCACAGATACGCAGTATTTT. The chain employs TRBV9 and TRBJ2-3, with D possibly being TRBD2 (6 bases). The CDR3 sequence is 15 residues long. Germline CDR1 is SGDLS and CDR2 is YYNGEE. The germline V and J ends were trimmed by 2 bases and 2 bases, with 12 bases remaining between them.

V and J are TRBV4-1 and TRBJ1-5; maybe TRBD1 (6 bases). The CDR3 spans 16 residues. V lost 1 base, J lost 6 bases, and 16 bases lay in between. Germline CDR1 and CDR2: MGHRA and YSYEKL. The CDR3 bases are TGCGCCAGCAGCCAAGCCCCGGGGGGCTGGGGTCAGCCCCAGCATTTT. As protein: CASSQAPGGWGQPQHF.

This chain connects TRBV28 to TRBJ2-2; a possible D gene is TRBD2 (6 bases). The germline CDR1 and CDR2 sequences are MDHEN and SYDVKM. The CDR3 has 15 residues. Trimming stripped 2 bases from V and 0 bases from J, with 7 bases between. For the CDR3, the DNA is TGTGCCAGCAGTTTAGGGGGGTCGAACACCGGGGAGCTGTTTTTT. Protein product: CASSLGGSNTGELFF. The entire variable domain, with the rest obtained from reference TRBV28 and TRBJ2-2, is as follows: DVKVTQSSRYLVKRTGEKVFLECVQDMDHENMFWYRQDPGLGLRLIYFSYDVKMKEKGDIPEGYSVSREKKERFSLILESASTNQTSMYLCASSLGGSNTGELFFGEGSRLTVL.

In its sample, this clone was seen a few times. The genes are TRBV5-1 and TRBJ1-1; 7 nucleotides match TRBD1. The CDR3 has 14 amino acids. Trimming cost V 5 bases and J 4 bases; bases outside gene matches: 8. CDR1 is SGHRS and CDR2 is YFSETQ in the germline V gene. CDR3 DNA: TGCGCCAGCAGTCTAGGGGGCCAGAGCACTGAAGCTTTCTTT. Protein sequence: CASSLGGQSTEAFF.

This clone appeared once. One junction end disagrees with the germline gene, perhaps due to a read error. The V and J genes are TRBV18 and TRBJ1-1, with D uncertain. The CDR3 totals 16 residues. Germline values: CDR1 KGHSH, CDR2 LQKENI. For the CDR3, the DNA is TGTGCCAGCTCCCCACTGGGTTTCGGGTTGAACACTGAAGCTTTCTTT. It is translated as CASSPLGFGLNTEAFF.

This clone was recorded a few times. The chain has TRBV2 and TRBJ2-5, with D perhaps TRBD1 (6 bases). Germline CDR1 is SNHLY and CDR2 is FYNNEI. Between the trimmed V and J ends, which lost 4 bases and 1 base, there was a span of 10 bases. The CDR3 covers 14 residues. DNA for the CDR3: TGTGCCAGCAGTGGACAGGTTATCCAAGAGACCCAGTACTTC. Translation gives CASSGQVIQETQYF.

V is TRBV28 and J is TRBJ1-1, with 10 positions matching TRBD1. Germline V gene sequence: CDR1 MDHEN, CDR2 SYDVKM. CDR3 length equals 18 residues. Losses at the gene ends were 7 bases for V and 0 bases for J; bases not matched to a gene: 14. CDR3 sequence reads: CASTSLPGQGTMNTEAFF. CDR3 nucleotide sequence: TGTGCCAGCACTTCACTGCCGGGACAGGGGACTATGAACACTGAAGCTTTCTTT.

This chain joins TRBV4-1 and TRBJ2-1, with 12 bases aligning to TRBD1. Germline V gives CDR1 MGHRA, CDR2 YSYEKL. The junction had 6 bases not matched to a gene; V was cut back by 5 bases and J by 7 bases. The CDR3 loop spans 15 amino acids. CDR3 amino acids: CASSDRDRGLNEQFF. CDR3 nucleotide sequence: TGCGCCAGCAGCGACCGGGACAGGGGGCTTAATGAGCAGTTCTTC.

The rearrangement links TRBV7-9 to TRBJ1-1, with TRBD1 matching 9 bases. The CDR3 contains 15 residues. Looked up from germline, CDR1 is SEHNR and CDR2 is FQNEAQ (reference sequence). The J segment lost 1 base and the V segment lost 5 bases, leaving 5 bases of the junction unmatched. This chain's CDR3 is CASSRRQGGNTEAFF. The CDR3 DNA sequence: TGTGCCAGCAGCAGAAGACAGGGGGGGAACACTGAAGCTTTCTTT. Full variable domain (missing parts from reference TRBV7-9 and TRBJ1-1): DTGVSQNPRHKITKRGQNVTFRCDPISEHNRLYWYRQTLGQGPEFLTYFQNEAQLEKSRLLSDRFSAERPKGSFSTLEIQRTEQGDSAMYLCASSRRQGGNTEAFFGQGTRLTVV.

This sequence joins TRBV23-1 and TRBJ2-7, with D unresolved. TRBV23-1 is flagged as an ORF with uncertain function. CDR3 length: 14 amino acids. V was clipped by 2 bases and J by 1 base, with 9 bases between them. CDR3 residues: CASSQRTVSYEQYF. The CDR3, as DNA: TGCGCCAGCAGTCAACGTACAGTTTCCTACGAGCAGTACTTC.

This clone has a handful of counts. The chain combines TRBV6-1 with TRBJ2-1; TRBD2 aligns across 13 bases. This CDR3 spans 15 amino acids. Germline V gene lookup returns CDR1 MNHNS and CDR2 SASEGT. V lost 4 bases and J lost 10; bases outside the gene matches: 7. CDR3 sequence: CASSATSGGAGEQFF. The CDR3, as DNA: TGTGCCAGCAGTGCCACTAGCGGGGGGGCTGGCGAGCAGTTCTTC.

This clone was seen more than once but under ten times. The J gene is TRBJ2-7, the V gene TRBV6-5; maybe TRBD1 (5 bases). CDR3 length: 12 amino acids. CDR1 MNHEY and CDR2 SVGAGI come from the germline V gene. V gave up 6 bases and J gave up 3 bases, with 9 bases separating them. Here the CDR3 DNA reads TGTGCCAGCAGGTCCCAGGGCTACGAGCAGTACTTC. Protein: CASRSQGYEQYF.

V usage is TRBV9 and J usage is TRBJ1-1, with TRBD1 identical over 8 bases. Germline V CDR1 and CDR2: SGDLS, YYNGEE. V was clipped by 4 bases and J by 4 bases; unmatched bases: 15. CDR3 length: 17 amino acids. CDR3 DNA sequence: TGTGCCAGCAGCCCACCGGGGCAGGGGGCTTTAGGCACTGAAGCTTTCTTT. The encoded protein is CASSPPGQGALGTEAFF. The full variable domain, with the rest looked up from reference TRBV9 and TRBJ1-1, is DSGVTQTPKHLITATGQRVTLRCSPRSGDLSVYWYQQSLDQGLQFLIQYYNGEERAKGNILERFSAQQFPDLHSELNLSSLELGDSALYFCASSPPGQGALGTEAFFGQGTRLTVV.

V usage is TRBV14 and J usage is TRBJ2-5; 7 bases fit TRBD2. CDR3 length: 15 residues. CDR1 and CDR2 (germline): SGHDN, FVKESK. V was clipped by 4 bases and J by 5 bases; unmatched bases: 10. CDR3 sequence (DNA): TGTGCCAGCAGCCCTATTTTGACTAGCTGGGAGACCCAGTACTTC. Translation: CASSPILTSWETQYF.

V usage is TRBV5-1 and J usage is TRBJ1-5; D is undetermined. V shed 1 base and J shed 2 bases, with 19 bases lying between them. This CDR3 spans 18 amino acids. Germline V gene data show CDR1 as SGHRS and CDR2 as YFSETQ. DNA for the CDR3: TGCGCCAGCAGCTTGCCTGTATCGATGGCTGCTGGCAATCAGCCCCAGCATTTT. This gives the protein CASSLPVSMAAGNQPQHF. Based on the CDR3 plus reference TRBV5-1 and TRBJ1-5, the full variable domain is KAGVTQTPRYLIKTRGQQVTLSCSPISGHRSVSWYQQTPGQGLQFLFEYFSETQRNKGNFPGRFSGRQFSNSRSEMNVSTLELGDSALYLCASSLPVSMAAGNQPQHFGDGTRLSIL.

This sequence joins TRBV4-3 and TRBJ2-7, with TRBD1 matching over 8 bases. There are 14 residues in the CDR3. Germline CDR1 reads LGHNA; CDR2 reads YSLEER. The J segment lost 4 bases and the V segment lost 5 bases, leaving 7 bases of the junction unmatched. The CDR3 DNA is TGCGCCAGCAGCGCCGGGACAGGTCAGTACGAGCAGTACTTC. Its protein product is CASSAGTGQYEQYF.

V usage is TRBV18 and J usage is TRBJ1-4, with D possibly being TRBD1 (6 bases). V lost 0 bases and J 0 bases, leaving 20 bases between the germline ends. This CDR3 comprises 20 residues. CDR1 and CDR2 from the germline V gene are KGHSH and LQKENI. DNA of the CDR3: TGTGCCAGCTCACCACCATGGGGCAGGGGCGAAGATGCAACTAATGAAAAACTGTTTTTT. It codes for CASSPPWGRGEDATNEKLFF.

The chain links TRBV12-5 to TRBJ2-7; TRBD1 agrees at 9 bases. Unmatched junction bases numbered 2, after V lost 2 bases and J lost 3 bases. Germline loops: CDR1 LGHNT, CDR2 FRNRAP. The length of the CDR3 is 14 residues. CDR3 in amino acids: CASGLTGQGYEQYF. The CDR3 coding sequence is TGTGCTAGTGGTTTGACGGGACAGGGCTACGAGCAGTACTTC.